The 5 T cell receptor beta chains given below trace back to one sample, sequenced in a study of control samples from healthy donors and cancer patients. Assay: immunoSEQ multiplex PCR; the TCRdb copy retains only in-frame clones and omits some. Of some 120,000 clones in the sample, 80% to 95% are singletons; the top ten hold around 7.9%. Sequenced material: blood. The source is a man between 18 and 35 years old in good health.

This chain connects TRBV6-5 to TRBJ1-3, with TRBD1 matching over 8 bases. The CDR3 contains 15 residues. CDR1 MNHEY and CDR2 SVGAGI come from the germline V gene. V dropped 5 bases and J dropped 0; count of bases not matched to a gene: 3. CDR3 region: CASSPGQVSGNTIYF. CDR3 DNA: TGTGCCAGCAGTCCGGGACAGGTCTCTGGAAACACCATATATTTT.

The chain has TRBV5-1 and TRBJ1-1, with D possibly TRBD1 on 6 matching bases. V was trimmed by 0 bases and J by 4 bases, leaving 13 bases between them. The V gene's germline CDR1 is SGHRS and CDR2 YFSETQ. The CDR3 sequence is 15 residues long. CDR3 protein: CASSLVGGSGTEAFF. In DNA form, the CDR3 reads TGCGCCAGCAGCTTGGTAGGGGGATCGGGCACTGAAGCTTTCTTT. The entire variable domain, with the rest obtained from reference TRBV5-1 and TRBJ1-1, is as follows: KAGVTQTPRYLIKTRGQQVTLSCSPISGHRSVSWYQQTPGQGLQFLFEYFSETQRNKGNFPGRFSGRQFSNSRSEMNVSTLELGDSALYLCASSLVGGSGTEAFFGQGTRLTVV.

V usage is TRBV5-5 and J usage is TRBJ1-6, with D unresolved. CDR1 is SGHKS and CDR2 is YYEKEE in the germline V gene (reference sequence). This CDR3 contains 16 residues. V lost 0 bases and J lost 9, with 16 bases in between. The CDR3 here is CASSLDVVRGSSPLHF. Written as DNA, the CDR3 is TGTGCCAGCAGCTTGGATGTAGTTCGGGGAAGTTCACCCCTCCACTTT.

The chain combines TRBV9 with TRBJ2-1; TRBD2 matches at 14 bases. Losses at the gene ends were 2 bases for V and 1 base for J; bases not matched to a gene: 5. Per the germline V gene, CDR1 is SGDLS and CDR2 is YYNGEE. This CDR3 contains 18 residues. The CDR3 spells CASSVRLAGGPSYNEQFF. CDR3 nucleotides: TGTGCCAGCAGCGTCAGACTAGCGGGGGGGCCTTCCTACAATGAGCAGTTCTTC.

The CDR3 region is CASSEMLVGGGEAFF. The CDR3 DNA reads as TGTGCCAGCAGTGAAATGCTCGTGGGCGGTGGGGAAGCTTTCTTT. The rearrangement joins TRBV2 to TRBJ1-1; D gene unclear. Germline values: CDR1 SNHLY, CDR2 FYNNEI. This CDR3 is 15 amino acids long. Trimming took 2 bases from V and 8 from J, leaving 18 bases between them.